These T cell receptor beta chains were read from a single sample in a study of shared clonotypes between healthy human individuals. Profiling relied on immunoSEQ multiplex PCR, and the TCRdb table lists in-frame clones only, not all of them. This sample has around 350,000 clones; around four fifths occur once, and the top ten carry 10%. The sequencing sample was made of memory CD4+ T cells sorted from blood. These receptors all come from a man younger than 45 in good health. Each CDR3 is given with its conserved first and last residue. Not all rows give a size; the values are once, few, many and, for expanded clones, a class.

j_call v_call clone_size cdr3_aa
TRBJ2-7 TRBV28 few CASSRGQGSGRALSYEQYF
TRBJ2-2 TRBV18 NA CASSPRGRGTGELFF
TRBJ1-2 TRBV7-9 NA CASSLERTASGYTF
TRBJ1-5 TRBV7-8 NA CASSSRAGLYQPQHF
TRBJ2-2 TRBV7-2 NA CASSLFGGGNTGELFF
TRBJ2-1 TRBV7-2 few CASSFDTGRNEQFF
TRBJ2-1 TRBV28 few CASSSLAGEGDNEQFF
TRBJ1-5 TRBV5-1 many CASSLRGGNQPQHF
TRBJ2-1 TRBV7-9 NA CASSLPIRVNEQFF
TRBJ2-7 TRBV10-3 NA CAISLTGGAYEQYF
TRBJ2-5 TRBV30 NA CAWAVRLGETQYF
TRBJ2-4 TRBV5-6 few CASSFWGRGNIQYF
TRBJ2-1 TRBV7-9 NA CASSFGPDRGPFF
TRBJ1-1 TRBV6-5 NA CASTQGGNTEAFF
TRBJ1-1 TRBV5-5 NA CASSWGTANTEAFF
TRBJ2-2 TRBV5-1 NA CASSLLGGELFF
TRBJ2-1 TRBV5-1 NA CASSYDLNEQFF
TRBJ2-7 TRBV5-5 NA CASSSNSRSRGEQYF
TRBJ2-7 TRBV4-1 NA CASSQTPGQGYEQYF
TRBJ2-7 TRBV29-1 NA CSVRDYEQYF
TRBJ1-2 TRBV29-1 NA CSVDIGHYGYTF
TRBJ2-7 TRBV5-1 once CASSLGHSNSYEQYF
TRBJ2-7 TRBV5-1 NA CASSMTGFEQYF
TRBJ2-3 TRBV5-1 NA CASSLVLAGVTDTQYF